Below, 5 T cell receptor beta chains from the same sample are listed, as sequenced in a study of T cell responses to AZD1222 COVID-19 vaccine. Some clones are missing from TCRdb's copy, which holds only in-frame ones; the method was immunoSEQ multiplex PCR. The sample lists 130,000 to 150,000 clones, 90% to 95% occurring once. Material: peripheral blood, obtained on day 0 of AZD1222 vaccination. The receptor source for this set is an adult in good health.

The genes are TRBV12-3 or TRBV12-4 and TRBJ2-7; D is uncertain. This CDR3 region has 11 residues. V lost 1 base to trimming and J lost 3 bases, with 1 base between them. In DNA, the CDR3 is TGTGCCAGCAGTTTAGGCTACGAGCAGTACTTC. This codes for CASSLGYEQYF.

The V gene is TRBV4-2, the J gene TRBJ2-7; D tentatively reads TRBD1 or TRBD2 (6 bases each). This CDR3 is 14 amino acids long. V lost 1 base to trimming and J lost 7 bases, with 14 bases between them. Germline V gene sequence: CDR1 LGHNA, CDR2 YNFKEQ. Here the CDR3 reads CASSQGARGGEQYF. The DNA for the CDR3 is TGTGCCAGCAGCCAAGGGGCGAGAGGGGGGGAGCAGTACTTC.

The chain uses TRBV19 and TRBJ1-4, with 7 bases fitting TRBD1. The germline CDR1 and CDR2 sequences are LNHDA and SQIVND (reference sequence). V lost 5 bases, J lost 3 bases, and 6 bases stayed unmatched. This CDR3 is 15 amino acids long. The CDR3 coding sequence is TGTGCCAGTAGTCCGAACAGGGGTTCTAATGAAAAACTGTTTTTT. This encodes CASSPNRGSNEKLFF.

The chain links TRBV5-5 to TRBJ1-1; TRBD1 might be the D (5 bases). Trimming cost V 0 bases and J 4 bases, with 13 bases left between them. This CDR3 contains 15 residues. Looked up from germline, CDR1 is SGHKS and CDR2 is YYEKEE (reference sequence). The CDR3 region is CASSLAGTRGTEAFF. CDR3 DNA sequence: TGTGCCAGCAGCTTGGCCGGGACCCGTGGCACTGAAGCTTTCTTT.

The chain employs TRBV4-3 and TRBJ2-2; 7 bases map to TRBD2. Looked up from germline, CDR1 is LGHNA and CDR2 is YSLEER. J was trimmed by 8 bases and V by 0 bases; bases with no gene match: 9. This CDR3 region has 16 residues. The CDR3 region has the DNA TGCGCCAGCAGCCAAGAGGGGGGGAGCGAGGCTGGGGAGCTGTTTTTT. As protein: CASSQEGGSEAGELFF.